This T cell receptor beta chain was retrieved from a study of glioma-infiltrating T cells after dendritic cell vaccination (dated by TCRdb to the mid-2010s). At the level of the whole study: The cohort comprised approximately 15 glioblastoma patients from Phase I and II dendritic cell vaccination trials, 9 newly diagnosed and 6 with recurrent disease. Three intradermal dendritic cell vaccine injections were administered to patients at biweekly intervals in the arm below the axilla. Deep sequencing of TCR beta CDR3 regions was used to quantify tumor-infiltrating lymphocyte content and compare tumor and blood repertoires in dendritic cell-vaccinated glioblastoma patients. Between about 2002 and 2012, patients were given autologous tumor lysate-pulsed dendritic cell vaccination. To make the vaccine, monocyte-derived dendritic cells were cultured for 7 to 8 days with IL-4 and GM-CSF and then pulsed overnight with autologous tumor lysate. Survival after dendritic cell vaccination was correlated with TCR sequencing metrics such as TIL content and the overlap between tumor and blood repertoires. Paper-wide results and their limitations: TCR clonality showed no direct relationship with survival, which suggests that a diverse polyclonal response may be important. The cohort was small and heterogeneous, only a few patients had full blood and tumor sets, and even fewer had initial-recurrent tumor pairs. The response model built on TCR overlap across three groups was characterized as speculative, with prospective validation still needed. Higher estimated pretreatment TIL content predicted longer time to progression and overall survival after dendritic cell vaccination.

TCRB CDR3 regions were amplified from 2 ug genomic DNA, or all available DNA if less, using the immunoSEQ assay. Multiplex PCR used 60 forward primers for TCR V beta segments and 13 reverse primers for J beta segments. To estimate reads per starting template, synthetic control templates were spiked into each sample at limiting dilution. The Illumina HiSeq System generated 87 bp sequencing reads. The authors' analysis ran thus. PCR and sequencing errors were removed by a nearest neighbor algorithm that merged closely related sequences. TCR overlap was defined as the percentage of unique tumor TCR beta sequences that were also present in the same patient's peripheral blood. What TCRdb holds here is the immuneACCESS table cut down to in-frame rearrangements. Part of the clones is not present; checked against another copy, under half of the missing clones reflect an unresolved V gene, and the others are unexplained. D and trimming come from the DNA, and the V and J calls and clone size come from that table. The table for this sample lists tens of thousands of clones; 80% to 85% of them were counted only once. Jointly, the top ten make up under 10% of the sample.

A single count supports this clone. Its antigen specificity is not known. There are no base qualities to consult, and no much larger clone falls within one base. Patients were selected on the basis of adequate residual fresh-frozen tumor tissue and more than two years of available survival data. Although molecular status otherwise differed among the glioblastoma patients, no patient had an isocitrate dehydrogenase mutation. PBMC were collected before vaccination, two weeks after the third vaccination, and at tumor progression if progression occurred. The Qiagen DNeasy Blood extraction Kit was used for extraction of genomic DNA. Relative to germline, V is missing 3 bases and J is missing 8 bases, with 9 bases of the junction outside any gene match. The CDR3 goes from the cysteine to the phenylalanine over 14 residues. Only CDR3 DNA remains: 42 bases, in frame from the first base. According to the germline V gene, CDR1 reads SGHRS and CDR2 reads YFSETQ.

This clonotype was obtained from a human donor with glioblastoma. The material was blood, obtained before dendritic cell vaccination. The chain joins TRBV5-1 to TRBJ2-7; 9 bases in between match TRBD1. CDR3 region: CASSWGSDRGQQYF. The DNA sequence is TGCGCCAGCAGCTGGGGATCGGACAGGGGCCAGCAGTACTTC.